These 30 T cell receptor beta chains came from one sample sequenced in a study of tissue T cells after allogeneic stem cell transplantation. Measured with immunoSEQ multiplex PCR; TCRdb has only the in-frame clones, and not every one. The table has approximately 7,500 clones, roughly 38% seen once; the top ten hold over 5.5%. Stated time point: mouse harvest day 14 after allogeneic transplant. The graft held 10^6 splenic CD5+ T cells and 10^7 T-cell-depleted bone marrow cells. Material for sequencing was skin. These receptors were collected from a female BALB/c mouse given C57BL/6 T cells with graft-versus-host disease after an allogeneic hematopoietic cell transplant.

A few counts support this clone. Each gene name is a mouse one. The missing CDR3 end, 1 residue past where the read stops, is filled in from the germline J gene. The chain is built from TRBV26 and TRBJ2-7; weak D call: TRBD1 (6 bases). CDR3 length: 14 residues. Trimming pared 6 bases from V and 0 bases from J, leaving 12 bases between. Germline values: CDR1 KGHPV, CDR2 FQNQEV (reference sequence). CDR3: CASRPGQSSYEQYF. CDR3 DNA (partial): TGTGCCAGCAGACCGGGACAAAGCTCCTATGAACAGTAC.

This clone was counted only a few times. Gene names are mouse gene names. The read ends 1 residue before the CDR3 terminus; that terminus is restored from the germline J gene. V and J are TRBV31 and TRBJ2-5; D might be TRBD1 (6 bases). The CDR3 sequence is 14 residues long. V was shortened by 0 bases and J by 5 bases, with 12 bases between the two germline ends. From germline, CDR1 is GKSSPN and CDR2 SITVG. The covered CDR3 bases are TGTGCCTGGAGTCTAAGGACAGACCGAGACACCCAGTAC. Protein product: CAWSLRTDRDTQY. The complete CDR3 protein is CAWSLRTDRDTQYF.

Note on this clone: Germline and genes: mouse. The read stops 1 residue short of the end of the CDR3; the missing end is completed from the germline J gene. The chain links TRBV26 to TRBJ2-1, with 9 bases lining up with TRBD1. Trimming at V came to 5 bases and at J to 7 bases, leaving 3 bases not matched to a gene. The CDR3 is 13 residues long. The V gene's germline CDR1 is KGHPV and CDR2 FQNQEV (reference sequence). Here the CDR3 reads CASSRTGDAEQFF. The sequenced CDR3 bases are TGTGCCAGCAGTAGGACAGGGGACGCTGAGCAGTTC.

There are a few counts of this clone. A much larger clone lies one base from this, so it may be a read error. The gene names here belong to mouse. The DNA ends 1 residue before the CDR3 does, and the rest of the CDR3 is filled in from the germline J gene. The chain is built from TRBV26 and TRBJ2-7, with TRBD1 identical over 7 bases. The V gene end was trimmed by 4 bases and the J gene end by 0 bases; junction bases not matched to a gene: 0. The germline gives CDR1 KGHPV, CDR2 FQNQEV (reference sequence). The CDR3 covers 13 residues. The CDR3 bases that were read are TGTGCCAGCAGTCCAGGGGGCTCCTATGAACAGTAC. Its protein is CASSPGGSYEQY. The whole CDR3 protein is CASSPGGSYEQYF. The entire variable domain, with the rest obtained from reference TRBV26 and TRBJ2-7, is as follows: NSKVIQTPRYLVKGQGQKAKMRCIPEKGHPVVFWYQQNKNNEFKFLINFQNQEVLQQIDMTEKRFSAECPSNSPCSLEIQSSEAGDSALYLCASSPGGSYEQYFGPGTRLTVL.

Turning to this clone: The genes are named according to mouse. The CDR3 end lies 1 residue beyond the end of the read and is filled in from the germline J gene. The chain is built from TRBV23 and TRBJ2-4. CDR3 size: 12 residues. Germline CDR1 reads KGHTA; CDR2 reads FQNQQP. The CDR3 sequence: CSSSQDQNTLYF. The CDR3 bases that were read are TGCTCCAGCAGTCAAGACCAAAACACCTTGTAC.

This clone was observed a handful of times. The genes and germline here are from mouse. The read finishes 1 residue shy of the CDR3 end, and the germline J gene is used to complete it. V and J are TRBV3 and TRBJ1-5, with D possibly matching TRBD1 (5 bases). Looked up from germline, CDR1 is SNHLY and CDR2 is FYNGKV (reference sequence). V lost 1 base to trimming and J lost 4 bases, with 8 bases between them. The length of the CDR3 is 14 residues. The DNA read from the CDR3 is TGTGCCAGCAGCTTAGTGTGGACAAACCAGGCTCCGCTT. It is translated as CASSLVWTNQAPL. The CDR3 reads in full as CASSLVWTNQAPLF.

Comment on this clone: Each gene name is a mouse one. The read falls 1 residue short of the CDR3 end, and the missing part is taken from the germline J gene. The chain recombines TRBV2 with TRBJ1-3; 9 positions agree with TRBD1. V trimming: 0 bases; J trimming: 4 bases; junction bases outside the gene matches: 4. CDR3 length equals 16 residues. The germline V gene has CDR1 LGHNA and CDR2 YSYQKL. The CDR3 bases that were read are TGTGCCAGCAGCCAAGATCAAGGGACAGGGGGAAATACGCTCTAT. Protein: CASSQDQGTGGNTLY. The entire CDR3 protein reads CASSQDQGTGGNTLYF.

As to this clone: Gene names refer to mouse genes. The CDR3 end is not reached by the read, which stops 1 residue before it; the germline J gene fills it in. The chain joins TRBV16 to TRBJ2-1; 8 bases align to TRBD2. Germline V gene data show CDR1 as SGHSA and CDR2 as FRNQAP. The ends lost 0 bases at V and 3 bases at J; junction bases unmatched: 1. CDR3 length: 15 amino acids. This chain's CDR3 is CASSLDWGVYAEQFF. Incomplete CDR3 DNA: TGTGCAAGCAGCTTAGACTGGGGGGTCTATGCTGAGCAGTTC.

For this clone: Gene names and germline match the mouse. Coverage ceases 1 residue before the CDR3 finishes, and the germline J gene fills in the end. The genes are TRBV4 and TRBJ2-4, with 12 bases aligning to TRBD1. The CDR3 has 16 residues. Germline V gene sequence: CDR1 LGHDT, CDR2 YNNKQL (reference sequence). V gave up 4 bases and J gave up 1 base; unmatched junction bases: 3. The CDR3 reads CASSSRDRGRQNTLYF. The CDR3 DNA, read in part, is TGTGCCAGCAGCTCCCGGGACAGGGGGCGTCAAAACACCTTGTAC.

With respect to this clone: Genes and germline are mouse. Read data end 1 residue before the CDR3 end; the end is taken from the germline J gene. The chain joins TRBV31 to TRBJ2-7; D unresolved. This CDR3 region has 14 residues. With 0 bases removed from V and 0 bases from J, the gap between germline ends came to 9 bases. Per germline, CDR1 GKSSPN and CDR2 SITVG. The CDR3 DNA, read in part, is TGTGCCTGGAGTCTAGGCCCGAGCTCCTATGAACAGTAC. Protein sequence: CAWSLGPSSYEQY. The whole CDR3 sequence reads CAWSLGPSSYEQYF.

Regarding this clone: Gene labels here are mouse ones. The CDR3 is cut off 1 residue early in the read; its end comes from the germline J gene. The gene calls are TRBV26 and TRBJ2-7; 10 bases line up with TRBD2. Germline trimming cut 0 bases from V and 0 bases from J; bases unmatched to any gene: 2. Germline V lookup: CDR1 KGHPV, CDR2 FQNQEV (reference sequence). This CDR3 has 16 amino acids. The sequenced part of the CDR3 DNA is TGTGCCAGCAGTCTGTCGAACTGGGGGGGCTCCTATGAACAGTAC. Protein sequence: CASSLSNWGGSYEQY. The whole CDR3 sequence reads CASSLSNWGGSYEQYF.

To note about this clone: Gene names denote mouse genes. The read halts 1 residue ahead of the CDR3 end, with the missing end drawn from the germline J gene. The V and J genes are TRBV24 and TRBJ2-7; 10 nucleotides line up with TRBD1. The V gene's germline CDR1 is KGHTA and CDR2 FRNEEI. This CDR3 is 14 amino acids long. Trimming removed 4 bases from V and 6 bases from J; junction bases left unmatched: 6. The sequenced part of the CDR3 DNA is TGTGCCAGCAGTCCCTCCGGGACAGGGGTTGAACAGTAC. Residues: CASSPSGTGVEQY. The complete CDR3 sequence is CASSPSGTGVEQYF.

Comment on this clone: Mouse gene names apply. The read is 1 residue too short to cover the CDR3 end, so that end is filled in from the germline J gene. The rearrangement joins TRBV23 to TRBJ2-2; the D call TRBD2 from the table was never checked on the DNA. Germline V CDR1 and CDR2: KGHTA, FQNQQP. CDR3 size: 12 residues. CDR3 region: CSSSHGTGQLYF. The part of the CDR3 DNA that was read is TGCTCCAGCAGTCATGGCACCGGGCAGCTCTAC.

This clone was seen a single time. All gene names here are mouse names. The observed sequence ends 1 residue before the CDR3 terminus, with the missing tail filled in from the germline J gene. This chain joins TRBV3 and TRBJ2-3; TRBD2 matches 8 bases. Trimming took 3 bases from V and 1 from J; bases not matched to a gene: 6. The germline V gene has CDR1 SNHLY and CDR2 FYNGKV (reference sequence). The CDR3 is 16 residues long. CDR3 in amino acids: CASSFGGGRGAETLYF. CDR3 DNA (partial): TGTGCCAGCAGCTTTGGGGGGGGAAGGGGTGCAGAAACGCTGTAT.

With regard to this clone: Mouse names are used for the genes. The missing CDR3 end, 1 residue past where the read stops, is filled in from the germline J gene. V usage is TRBV26 and J usage is TRBJ1-1; no firm D call. V was clipped by 1 base and J by 0 bases, with 3 bases between them. CDR1 KGHPV and CDR2 FQNQEV come from the germline V gene (reference sequence). The CDR3 consists of 13 residues. Partial CDR3 DNA: TGTGCCAGCAGTCTGTACGCAAACACAGAAGTCTTC. This gives the protein CASSLYANTEVF. In full, the CDR3 is CASSLYANTEVFF.

By share, this clone counts as large. The genes are named according to mouse. The DNA ends 1 residue before the CDR3 does, and the rest of the CDR3 is filled in from the germline J gene. This chain links TRBV13-2 with TRBJ2-5; 13 nucleotides agree with TRBD2. J lost 6 bases, V lost 5 bases, and 3 bases had no gene match. The germline CDR1 and CDR2 sequences are NNHNN and SYGAGS (reference sequence). The CDR3 contains 14 residues. The CDR3 reads CASGDWGGDDTQYF. The sequenced part of the CDR3 DNA is TGTGCCAGCGGGGACTGGGGGGGCGATGACACCCAGTAC.

As regards this clone: The gene names here belong to mouse. Read coverage stops 1 residue before the CDR3 terminus; the germline J gene supplies the remainder. The V call is TRBV23, the J call TRBJ1-4. The CDR3 length is 11 residues. Germline-derived CDR1 and CDR2 are KGHTA and FQNQQP. The CDR3 sequence is CSSRSNERLFF. CDR3 DNA (partial): TGCTCCAGCAGATCCAACGAAAGATTATTT.

As for this clone: Mouse gene names and germline throughout. Read sequence stops 1 residue before the CDR3 end, and the germline J gene provides the missing end. The genes are TRBV13-2 and TRBJ2-3; tentatively, D is TRBD1 (6 bases). CDR1 is NNHNN, CDR2 SYGAGS, per germline (reference sequence). V lost 2 bases to trimming and J lost 0 bases, with 13 bases between them. This CDR3 is 16 amino acids long. Partial CDR3 DNA: TGTGCCAGCGGTGACCCCGGGACAACTAGTGCAGAAACGCTGTAT. This gives the protein CASGDPGTTSAETLY. In full, the CDR3 reads CASGDPGTTSAETLYF.

As for this clone: Germline and genes: mouse. From the germline J gene comes the end of the CDR3, since the read stops 1 residue before it. The J gene is TRBJ2-3, the V gene TRBV24; D remains unclear. Germline-derived CDR1 and CDR2 are KGHTA and FRNEEI. The CDR3 has 13 amino acids. Trimming cost V 4 bases and J 2 bases, with 7 bases left between them. The sequenced CDR3 bases are TGTGCCAGCAGTCCAGGATTTGCAGAAACGCTGTAT. Translated: CASSPGFAETLY. The entire CDR3 is CASSPGFAETLYF.

This clone was seen a handful of times. Gene names are mouse gene names. The CDR3 is cut off 1 residue early in the read; its end comes from the germline J gene. This chain links TRBV3 with TRBJ2-2, with 10 bases identical to TRBD2. Germline V gives CDR1 SNHLY, CDR2 FYNGKV (reference sequence). V trimming: 5 bases; J trimming: 1 base; junction bases outside the gene matches: 1. This CDR3 contains 15 residues. The covered CDR3 bases are TGTGCCAGCAGCCGGGACTGGGGAAACACCGGGCAGCTCTAC. As protein: CASSRDWGNTGQLY. The entire CDR3 protein reads CASSRDWGNTGQLYF.

About this clone: The gene symbols are mouse symbols. The read terminates 1 residue ahead of where the CDR3 ends, so the germline J gene completes it. This chain joins TRBV26 and TRBJ2-5; D remains ambiguous. V gave up 2 bases and J gave up 0 bases, with 6 bases separating them. CDR1 KGHPV and CDR2 FQNQEV come from the germline V gene (reference sequence). This CDR3 spans 14 amino acids. The chain's CDR3 is CASSLGLNQDTQYF. The sequenced part of the CDR3 DNA is TGTGCCAGCAGTCTGGGTCTTAACCAAGACACCCAGTAC.

By its share, this clone is medium-sized. Gene names are mouse gene names. The CDR3 end is not reached by the read, which stops 1 residue before it; the germline J gene fills it in. J is TRBJ2-4 and V is TRBV26; no definite D call. This CDR3 has 15 residues. Germline V CDR1 and CDR2: KGHPV, FQNQEV (reference sequence). Deletions cut 3 bases from V and 0 bases from J, with 10 bases between. The CDR3: CASSLRVGSQNTLYF. The CDR3 bases that were read are TGTGCCAGCAGTCTAAGGGTAGGGAGTCAAAACACCTTGTAC. Variable domain in full (rest from reference TRBV26 and TRBJ2-4): NSKVIQTPRYLVKGQGQKAKMRCIPEKGHPVVFWYQQNKNNEFKFLINFQNQEVLQQIDMTEKRFSAECPSNSPCSLEIQSSEAGDSALYLCASSLRVGSQNTLYFGAGTRLSVL.

A note on this clone: The listed genes are named as in mouse. The read halts 1 residue ahead of the CDR3 end, with the missing end drawn from the germline J gene. This chain links TRBV19 with TRBJ2-5, with D maybe TRBD2 (7 bases). V was cut by 4 bases and J by 5 bases, with 11 bases left in between. The germline CDR1 and CDR2 sequences are FNHDT and SITEND (reference sequence). The CDR3 loop spans 13 amino acids. CDR3 DNA, as far as it was read: TGTGCCAGCAGTCTAAGGGGGGCAGACACCCAGTAC. Protein product: CASSLRGADTQY. Given in full, the CDR3 is CASSLRGADTQYF.

In this sample, this clone turned up a few times. Here the gene names and germline are mouse. The read halts 1 residue ahead of the CDR3 end, with the missing end drawn from the germline J gene. The gene calls are TRBV2 and TRBJ2-5, with 9 nucleotides matching TRBD2. The CDR3 spans 17 residues. Germline assignment: CDR1 LGHNA and CDR2 YSYQKL. Trimming cost V 3 bases and J 0 bases; bases outside gene matches: 7. Incomplete CDR3 DNA: TGTGCCAGCAGCCACGCAGGACTGGGGATTAACCAAGACACCCAGTAC. Amino acids: CASSHAGLGINQDTQY. The whole CDR3 sequence reads CASSHAGLGINQDTQYF.

Only a few counts were recorded for this clone. Gene names follow the mouse nomenclature. The read comes to an end 1 residue before the CDR3 does, leaving the germline J gene to fill in the end. The chain carries TRBV20 and TRBJ1-3; 7 bases are shared with TRBD1. Germline V gene data show CDR1 as GFQATS and CDR2 as STVNSAI. The J segment lost 4 bases and the V segment lost 0 bases, leaving 3 bases of the junction unmatched. The CDR3 is made up of 14 amino acids. The chain's CDR3 is CGAREQGWGNTLYF. CDR3 DNA, as far as it was read: TGTGGTGCTAGGGAACAGGGGTGGGGAAATACGCTCTAT.

This clone was counted only a few times. These gene names are mouse names. The CDR3 goes on 1 residue after the read ends, and that part is filled in from the germline J gene. The chain combines TRBV2 with TRBJ2-5, with TRBD2 matching over 10 bases. V trimming: 0 bases; J trimming: 5 bases; junction bases outside the gene matches: 8. Germline-derived CDR1 and CDR2 are LGHNA and YSYQKL. The CDR3 length is 17 residues. The sequenced CDR3 bases are TGTGCCAGCAGCCAAGATCGCTGGGGGGGCGCGGGAGACACCCAGTAC. It codes for CASSQDRWGGAGDTQY. The whole CDR3 is CASSQDRWGGAGDTQYF.

About this clone: Here the gene names and germline are mouse. The CDR3 end lies 1 residue beyond the end of the read and is filled in from the germline J gene. The rearrangement uses TRBV26 and TRBJ1-6; TRBD1 matches at 7 bases. TRBJ1-6 is an ORF; its function is uncertain. CDR1 and CDR2 from the germline V gene are KGHPV and FQNQEV (reference sequence). V lost 4 bases, J lost 5 bases, and 2 bases stayed unmatched. This CDR3 spans 14 amino acids. The CDR3 bases that were read are TGTGCCAGCAGTCGGACAGGCGATAATTCGCCCCTCTAC. It yields the protein CASSRTGDNSPLY. The whole CDR3 sequence reads CASSRTGDNSPLYF.

This clone was seen a handful of times. The gene names given are mouse names. The CDR3 end lies 1 residue beyond the end of the read and is filled in from the germline J gene. The gene calls are TRBV17 and TRBJ2-3; 8 positions agree with TRBD2. The V gene's germline CDR1 is MNHDT and CDR2 YYDKIL. With 2 bases clipped from V and 4 bases from J, the junction kept 2 bases outside the gene matches. CDR3 length: 14 residues. The CDR3 reads CASSRLGGSETLYF. The part of the CDR3 DNA that was read is TGTGCTAGCAGTAGATTGGGGGGGTCAGAAACGCTGTAT.

This clone counts as medium-sized. Each gene name is a mouse one. With the read ending 1 residue before the CDR3 end, the germline J gene is used to fill in that end. The chain combines TRBV19 with TRBJ1-3, with D maybe TRBD1 (6 bases). This CDR3 comprises 15 residues. CDR1 is FNHDT and CDR2 is SITEND in the germline V gene (reference sequence). V was shortened by 6 bases and J by 0 bases, with 13 bases between the two germline ends. The CDR3 bases that were read are TGTGCCAGCACCCTGGACAGAAATTCTGGAAATACGCTCTAT. It encodes CASTLDRNSGNTLY. The full CDR3 sequence reads CASTLDRNSGNTLYF.

For this clone: The gene names given are mouse names. The read finishes 1 residue shy of the CDR3 end, and the germline J gene is used to complete it. The rearrangement joins TRBV3 to TRBJ2-5, with a possible D match to TRBD2 (6 bases). This CDR3 contains 14 residues. Per germline, CDR1 SNHLY and CDR2 FYNGKV (reference sequence). V shed 5 bases and J shed 0 bases, with 9 bases lying between them. CDR3: CASSPTGNQDTQYF. CDR3 DNA (partial): TGTGCCAGCAGCCCGACTGGTAACCAAGACACCCAGTAC.